Listed below are T cell receptor beta chains from one sample, sequenced in a study of molecular identifiers for immune sequencing clone quantification. TCRdb reanalysed the PCR reads using MiXCR and keeps one entry per CDR3 protein. The profile shows 100,000 or so distinct CDR3 sequences, roughly 38% of them singletons. Sequencing was performed on naive CD8+ T cells from blood, with Jurkat cell RNA spiked in. These receptors came from a human donor in good health. Some libraries in this study had Jurkat cell RNA spiked in. The CDR3 runs from the conserved cysteine through the conserved F or W. A D gene is named only where the DNA matches it firmly. Clone size appears in some rows only: once, few, many, or a class for an expanded clone.

clone_size,j_call,d_call,cdr3_length,v_call,cdr3_aa,cdr3_nt
many,TRBJ2-1,NA,14,TRBV29-1,CSVVPGNGYNEQFF,TGCAGCGTTGTCCCGGGAAACGGGTACAATGAGCAGTTCTTC
many,TRBJ2-7,NA,13,TRBV6-2/TRBV6-3,CASSDGYPYEQYF,TGTGCCAGCAGTGACGGGTATCCCTACGAGCAGTACTTC
few,TRBJ2-2,TRBD1,19,TRBV24-1,CATSDFEGRSGQGSGELFF,TGTGCCACCAGTGATTTCGAGGGTCGATCGGGACAGGGTAGTGGGGAGCTGTTTTTT
many,TRBJ2-3,TRBD2,16,TRBV29-1,CSVESTTSVWTDTQYF,TGCAGCGTTGAATCCACAACTAGCGTCTGGACAGATACGCAGTATTTT
NA,TRBJ2-1,NA,16,TRBV13,CTSSLVEDYRNNEQFF,TGTACCAGCAGCTTAGTAGAGGACTACCGAAACAATGAGCAGTTCTTC
many,TRBJ2-3,TRBD2,16,TRBV7-9,CASSPGTSGSTDTQYF,TGTGCCAGCAGCCCAGGGACTAGCGGGAGCACAGATACGCAGTATTTT
few,TRBJ2-7,NA,18,TRBV28,CASSFDGVRIQSSYEQYF,TGTGCCAGCAGTTTTGATGGGGTGAGGATTCAAAGCTCCTACGAGCAGTACTTC
NA,TRBJ2-7,TRBD1,16,TRBV5-1,CASWTSGQGYSYEQYF,TGCGCCAGCTGGACCTCCGGACAGGGGTACTCCTACGAGCAGTACTTC
NA,TRBJ2-3,TRBD2,17,TRBV4-2,CASSQERLAARTDTQYF,TGTGCCAGCAGCCAAGAACGCCTAGCGGCCCGCACAGATACGCAGTATTTT
NA,TRBJ2-7,TRBD2,14,TRBV6-1,CAGSTTSGVYEQYF,TGTGCCGGCAGTACAACTAGCGGGGTCTACGAGCAGTACTTC
NA,TRBJ2-4,NA,14,TRBV10-3,CGICDQGDKNIQYF,TGTGGCATCTGTGATCAGGGCGACAAAAACATTCAGTACTTC
few,TRBJ1-5,NA,14,TRBV19,CASSPLGGNQPQHF,TGTGCCAGTAGTCCCCTCGGGGGCAATCAGCCCCAGCATTTT
many,TRBJ2-3,NA,12,TRBV7-9,CASSPAPDTQYF,TGTGCCAGCAGCCCGGCCCCAGATACGCAGTATTTT
many,TRBJ2-7,NA,14,TRBV6-5,CASSTGGGTYEQYF,TGTGCCAGCAGTACCGGAGGAGGCACCTACGAGCAGTACTTC
NA,TRBJ2-5,TRBD2,16,TRBV3-1,CASRNRLAGAQETQYF,TGTGCCAGCAGGAACCGACTAGCGGGAGCCCAAGAGACCCAGTACTTC
many,TRBJ2-1,NA,15,TRBV7-9,CASKGFAARDNEQFF,TGTGCCAGCAAAGGATTCGCAGCCCGAGACAATGAGCAGTTCTTC
NA,TRBJ2-7,TRBD1,14,TRBV20-1,CSERSQGEMYEQCF,TGCAGTGAGCGGTCGCAGGGGGAGATGTACGAGCAGTGCTTC
NA,TRBJ1-2,NA,15,TRBV13,CASGAYRAANYGYTF,TGTGCCAGCGGAGCGTACAGGGCTGCTAACTATGGCTACACCTTC
NA,TRBJ2-4,NA,12,TRBV12-3/TRBV12-4,CASSLVSDIQYF,TGTGCCAGCAGTTTAGTTTCAGACATTCAGTACTTC
few,TRBJ2-2,NA,15,TRBV24-1,CATSEEPTNTGELFF,TGTGCCACCAGTGAGGAGCCGACGAACACCGGGGAGCTGTTTTTT
NA,TRBJ2-4,NA,16,TRBV13,CASSLSIIGNKHIQYF,TGTGCCAGCAGCTTGAGTATCATCGGGAACAAACACATTCAGTACTTC
few,TRBJ1-4,TRBD1,16,TRBV2,CASTPREGAAGEKLFF,TGTGCCAGCACCCCAAGGGAGGGGGCGGCAGGTGAAAAACTGTTTTTT
NA,TRBJ2-1,NA,15,TRBV4-3,CASSQVITEYNEQFF,TGCGCCAGCAGCCAAGTTATTACAGAATACAATGAGCAGTTCTTC
many,TRBJ1-4,NA,13,TRBV6-2/TRBV6-3,CASRDATFEKLFF,TGTGCCAGCAGAGACGCCACCTTTGAAAAACTGTTTTTT
once,TRBJ2-1,NA,15,TRBV4-3,CASSQGQGIYNEQFF,TGCGCCAGCAGCCAAGGGCAGGGAATATACAATGAGCAGTTCTTC
NA,TRBJ2-1,NA,12,TRBV27,CASSLDRAEQFF,TGTGCCAGCAGTTTAGACCGGGCTGAGCAGTTCTTC
few,TRBJ2-1,NA,12,TRBV12-3/TRBV12-4,CASSPYYNEQFF,TGTGCCAGCAGTCCCTATTACAATGAGCAGTTCTTC